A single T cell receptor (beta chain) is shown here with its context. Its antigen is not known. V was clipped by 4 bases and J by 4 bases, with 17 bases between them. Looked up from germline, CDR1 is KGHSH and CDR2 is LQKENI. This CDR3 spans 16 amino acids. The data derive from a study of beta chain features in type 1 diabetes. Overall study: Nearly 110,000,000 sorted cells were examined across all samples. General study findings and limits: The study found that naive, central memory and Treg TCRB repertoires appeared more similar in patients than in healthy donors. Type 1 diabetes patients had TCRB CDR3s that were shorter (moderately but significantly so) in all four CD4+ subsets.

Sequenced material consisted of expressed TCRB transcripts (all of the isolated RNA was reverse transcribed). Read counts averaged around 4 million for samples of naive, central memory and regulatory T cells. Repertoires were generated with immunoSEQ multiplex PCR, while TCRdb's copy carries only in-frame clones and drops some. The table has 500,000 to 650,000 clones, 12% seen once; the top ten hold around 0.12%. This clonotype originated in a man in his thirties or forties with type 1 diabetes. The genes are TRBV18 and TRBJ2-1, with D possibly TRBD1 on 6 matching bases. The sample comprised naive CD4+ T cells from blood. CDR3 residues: CASSLIQGSSYNEQFF. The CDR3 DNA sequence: TGTGCCAGCTCACTTATACAGGGATCGAGTTACAATGAGCAGTTCTTC.